Following are 32 T cell receptor beta chains from one sample sequenced in a study of naive and memory T cell subsets. RNA was extracted from around 2.7 ml of whole blood of healthy adults. For blood and skin samples, reverse transcription used TCR alpha and beta constant primers. TCRdb reanalysed the 5' RACE reads using MiXCR and keeps one entry per CDR3 protein. The repertoire consists of 20,000 to 25,000 distinct CDR3 sequences, with 3.5% to 5% occurring once and the leading ten covering 7.8%. Source of these receptors: a male donor in good health.

At least ten counts were recorded for this clonotype. The chain carries TRBV4-1 and TRBJ2-2, with 8 positions matching TRBD2. With 3 bases clipped from V and 6 bases from J, the junction kept 15 bases outside the gene matches. The length of the CDR3 is 18 residues. Germline-derived CDR1 and CDR2 are MGHRA and YSYEKL. CDR3 nucleotides: TGCGCCAGCAGCCACCTGGGGAGCGGGAGTGGGGCCGCCGGGGAGCTGTTTTTT. It encodes CASSHLGSGSGAAGELFF.

This clonotype was observed many times. The chain recombines TRBV4-3 with TRBJ2-1; D perhaps matches TRBD1 (5 bases). There are 15 residues in the CDR3. Germline CDR1 is LGHNA and CDR2 is YSLEER. Deletions cut 0 bases from V and 4 bases from J, with 10 bases between. This CDR3 is CASSQDATDYNEQFF. Here the CDR3 DNA reads TGCGCCAGCAGCCAAGATGCGACAGATTACAATGAGCAGTTCTTC.

At least ten counts were recorded for this clonotype. This chain uses TRBV29-1 with TRBJ2-1; D possibly corresponds to TRBD1 (5 bases). V was cut by 4 bases and J by 1 base, with 11 bases left in between. Germline-derived CDR1 and CDR2 are SQVTM and ANQGSEA. The CDR3 is 14 residues long. The DNA of the CDR3 is TGCAGCGTTGTGAGGCAGGGATCCTACAATGAGCAGTTCTTC. It encodes CSVVRQGSYNEQFF.

This clonotype was seen repeatedly, ten times or more. The V gene is TRBV6-2 or TRBV6-3, the J gene TRBJ2-4; 9 bases map to TRBD2. V was pared by 5 bases and J by 0 bases, with 5 bases of the junction left unmatched. The CDR3 is 16 residues long. The V gene's germline CDR1 is MNHEY and CDR2 SVGEGT. CDR3 bases: TGTGCCAGCAGTCCCAGCGGGGGGAGAGCCAAAAACATTCAGTACTTC. It yields the protein CASSPSGGRAKNIQYF.

This clonotype occurred many times. The J gene is TRBJ2-2, the V gene TRBV7-2; no reliable D call. V lost 5 bases and J lost 8, with 15 bases in between. The CDR3 length is 14 residues. Germline V gene sequence: CDR1 SGHTA, CDR2 FQGNSA. CDR3 protein: CASSPALVTGELFF. The CDR3 bases are TGTGCCAGCAGCCCGGCACTGGTTACGGGGGAGCTGTTTTTT.

This clonotype was recorded many times. The chain recombines TRBV4-3 with TRBJ2-2, with no clear D. Trimming took off 0 bases at V and 4 bases at J, with 12 bases between the two ends. CDR1 and CDR2 (germline): LGHNA, YSLEER. The CDR3 contains 16 residues. CDR3: CASSQENIQPTGELFF. Here the CDR3 DNA reads TGCGCCAGCAGCCAAGAGAATATACAGCCCACCGGGGAGCTGTTTTTT.

This clonotype has ten or more counts. The CDR3 bases are TGTGCCAGCAGCTCAGAGGGGGGAGAGGGGTCAGATACGCAGTATTTT. It yields the protein CASSSEGGEGSDTQYF. This chain links TRBV5-4 with TRBJ2-3; tentatively, D is TRBD1 or TRBD2 (6 bases each). The CDR3 has 16 residues. Germline V gene data show CDR1 as SGHNT and CDR2 as YYREEE (reference sequence). V was shortened by 3 bases and J by 4 bases, with 18 bases between the two germline ends.

The sample holds a few counts of this clonotype. Given a much more abundant clone one base away, this may be a read error. The rearrangement links TRBV20-1 to TRBJ2-1; D not certain. Germline lookup yields CDR1 DFQATT and CDR2 SNEGSKA (reference sequence). The CDR3 runs to 10 residues. Trimming shortened V by 1 base and J by 8 bases, and 3 bases separated the two germline ends. This CDR3 reads CSARGDEQFF. The CDR3 DNA sequence: TGCAGTGCTAGAGGGGATGAGCAGTTCTTC.

This clonotype was picked up many times. The V call is TRBV11-2, the J call TRBJ2-7; D possibly corresponds to TRBD1 (6 bases). CDR1 SGHAT and CDR2 FQNNGV come from the germline V gene. The CDR3 is 12 amino acids. V lost 7 bases to trimming and J lost 7 bases, with 14 bases between them. CDR3 nucleotide sequence: TGTGCCAGCATTGGGGCAGGGGTTGAGCAGTACTTC. Encoded protein: CASIGAGVEQYF.

The chain has TRBV2 and TRBJ2-2, with 7 bases aligning to TRBD1. Germline loops: CDR1 SNHLY, CDR2 FYNNEI. This CDR3 region has 18 residues. The V and J ends lost 3 bases and 4 bases, in that order; junction bases with no gene match: 14. Here the CDR3 DNA reads TGTGCCAGCAGTGACGGCAGGGGGTCGACCTCGAGCACCGGGGAGCTGTTTTTT. The encoded protein is CASSDGRGSTSSTGELFF.

This clonotype has ten or more counts. V gene TRBV18 combines with J gene TRBJ2-7; maybe TRBD2 (5 bases). The germline CDR1 and CDR2 sequences are KGHSH and LQKENI. The CDR3 covers 15 residues. Trimming removed 0 bases at V and 2 bases at J, with 11 bases between. The CDR3 is CASSPPGGPTYEQYF. DNA for the CDR3: TGTGCCAGCTCACCACCGGGCGGGCCTACCTACGAGCAGTACTTC.

This clonotype was seen ten or more times. The chain combines TRBV12-3 or TRBV12-4 with TRBJ2-3, with TRBD2 matching over 7 bases. The CDR3 has 14 amino acids. V lost 6 bases, J lost 4 bases, and 7 bases stayed unmatched. The CDR3 reads CASSVGGSSDTQYF. Written as DNA, the CDR3 is TGTGCCAGCAGCGTAGGCGGGAGCTCAGATACGCAGTATTTT.

This clonotype was seen many times. The chain carries TRBV25-1 and TRBJ2-7; 11 bases align to TRBD2. The CDR3 has 13 amino acids. Germline V gives CDR1 MGHDK, CDR2 SYGVNS. After removal of 9 bases from V and 6 bases from J, the junction contained 7 bases not matched to a gene. CDR3 nucleotide sequence: TGTGCCAGTTCACTAGCGGGAGTAGCCGAGCAGTACTTC. The encoded protein is CASSLAGVAEQYF.

This clonotype was detected ten times or more. The chain carries TRBV5-1 and TRBJ2-5; 7 bases are a match to TRBD2. This CDR3 comprises 16 residues. Losses at the gene ends were 4 bases for V and 0 bases for J; bases not matched to a gene: 9. Germline CDR1 SGHRS, CDR2 YFSETQ. The CDR3 protein is CASSQPSGSYQETQYF. CDR3 DNA sequence: TGCGCCAGCAGCCAACCTAGCGGTTCGTACCAAGAGACCCAGTACTTC. Filled out from reference TRBV5-1 and TRBJ2-5, the complete variable domain reads KAGVTQTPRYLIKTRGQQVTLSCSPISGHRSVSWYQQTPGQGLQFLFEYFSETQRNKGNFPGRFSGRQFSNSRSEMNVSTLELGDSALYLCASSQPSGSYQETQYFGPGTRLLVL.

This clonotype was observed many times. V gene TRBV29-1 combines with J gene TRBJ2-2; TRBD2 matches 7 bases. The CDR3 runs to 16 residues. The germline CDR1 and CDR2 sequences are SQVTM and ANQGSEA. V was pared by 1 base and J by 6 bases, with 11 bases of the junction left unmatched. CDR3: CSVEASLGGRPGELFF. CDR3 DNA sequence: TGCAGCGTTGAAGCTAGCCTCGGGGGGAGACCCGGGGAGCTGTTTTTT.

This clonotype was counted at least ten times. This chain connects TRBV6-5 to TRBJ1-2, with TRBD1 matching 9 bases. CDR1 is MNHEY, CDR2 SVGAGI, per germline. The CDR3 has 17 residues. The V gene end was trimmed by 7 bases and the J gene end by 4 bases; junction bases not matched to a gene: 16. In nucleotides, the CDR3 is TGTGCCAGCACCCTCGTCCGGACAGGGGTTGCGATCTATGGCTACACCTTC. Translated: CASTLVRTGVAIYGYTF.

Many counts were recorded for this clonotype. The chain combines TRBV2 with TRBJ1-2; no definite D call. Per germline, CDR1 SNHLY and CDR2 FYNNEI. CDR3 length equals 14 residues. V was pared by 6 bases and J by 4 bases, with 15 bases between. In DNA, the CDR3 is TGTGCCAGCAGCCCCTCTCGGGGTTCCTATGGCTACACCTTC. Its protein product is CASSPSRGSYGYTF. Drawing the rest from reference TRBV2 and TRBJ1-2, the complete variable domain is EPEVTQTPSHQVTQMGQEVILRCVPISNHLYFYWYRQILGQKVEFLVSFYNNEISEKSEIFDDQFSVERPDGSNFTLKIRSTKLEDSAMYFCASSPSRGSYGYTFGSGTRLTVV.

This clonotype was counted ten times or more. The gene calls are TRBV30 and TRBJ1-3; weak D call: TRBD1 (6 bases). The CDR3 extends over 15 amino acids. Between the trimmed V and J ends, which lost 3 bases and 0 bases, there was a span of 12 bases. From germline, CDR1 is GTSNPN and CDR2 SVGIG (reference sequence). DNA for the CDR3: TGTGCCTGGAGGAGAGGACAGAGCTCTGGAAACACCATATATTTT. Its translation: CAWRRGQSSGNTIYF. The full variable domain, with the rest looked up from reference TRBV30 and TRBJ1-3, is SQTIHQWPATLVQPVGSPLSLECTVEGTSNPNLYWYRQAAGRGLQLLFYSVGIGQISSEVPQNLSASRPQDRQFILSSKKLLLSDSGFYLCAWRRGQSSGNTIYFGEGSWLTVV.

This clonotype appeared many times. DNA of the CDR3: TGTGCCAGCAGCCTGACTAGCGGCTCTAGCACAGATACGCAGTATTTT. Encoded protein: CASSLTSGSSTDTQYF. This chain connects TRBV13 to TRBJ2-3, with TRBD2 matching 9 bases. The ends lost 5 bases at V and 0 bases at J; junction bases unmatched: 6. Germline CDR1 reads PRHDT; CDR2 reads FYEKMQ (reference sequence). This CDR3 is 16 amino acids long.

The chain carries TRBV20-1 and TRBJ2-5; TRBD2 might be the D (5 bases). The CDR3 totals 14 residues. Trimming left V 1 base short and J 2 bases short, with 11 bases between. Germline values: CDR1 DFQATT, CDR2 SNEGSKA (reference sequence). The CDR3: CSARVSGLQETQYF. Written as DNA, the CDR3 is TGCAGTGCTAGAGTGTCGGGATTACAAGAGACCCAGTACTTC.

This clonotype was detected ten times or more. The chain combines TRBV29-1 with TRBJ1-2; the match to TRBD1 covers 7 bases. Germline V gives CDR1 SQVTM, CDR2 ANQGSEA. This CDR3 comprises 11 residues. V lost 7 bases, J lost 8 bases, and 7 bases stayed unmatched. CDR3 in amino acids: CSGGDSSGYTF. In DNA, the CDR3 is TGCAGCGGTGGGGACAGTTCGGGCTACACCTTC. Using reference TRBV29-1 and TRBJ1-2 for the parts outside the CDR3, the full variable domain is SAVISQKPSRDICQRGTSLTIQCQVDSQVTMMFWYRQQPGQSLTLIATANQGSEATYESGFVIDKFPISRPNLTFSTLTVSNMSPEDSSIYLCSGGDSSGYTFGSGTRLTVV.

Ten or more counts support this clonotype. This chain joins TRBV27 and TRBJ2-2, with unresolved D. Germline V gives CDR1 MNHEY, CDR2 SMNVEV (reference sequence). V gave up 4 bases and J gave up 6 bases, with 9 bases separating them. This CDR3 is built from 13 residues. The CDR3 DNA reads as TGTGCCAGCAGTTCCCTTATGTCCGGGGAGCTGTTTTTT. This translates into CASSSLMSGELFF.

By frequency in the sample, this clonotype is medium-sized. The chain is built from TRBV29-1 and TRBJ2-7; 8 bases line up with TRBD2. The CDR3 length is 15 residues. Germline lookup yields CDR1 SQVTM and CDR2 ANQGSEA. V shed 4 bases and J 1 base; nucleotides not matched to a gene: 9. In nucleotides, the CDR3 is TGCAGCGTTGTTTACGCGGGAGGATCTTCCTACGAGCAGTACTTC. Its protein product is CSVVYAGGSSYEQYF.

This clonotype was observed at least ten times. V is TRBV28 and J is TRBJ2-7; D remains unclear. Trimming shortened V by 3 bases and J by 2 bases, and 14 bases separated the two germline ends. The germline gives CDR1 MDHEN, CDR2 SYDVKM. CDR3 length: 15 amino acids. CDR3 loop: CASSFDRQKTYEQYF. CDR3 sequence (DNA): TGTGCCAGCAGTTTTGACCGGCAAAAGACCTACGAGCAGTACTTC. Full variable domain (remainder filled in from reference TRBV28 and TRBJ2-7): DVKVTQSSRYLVKRTGEKVFLECVQDMDHENMFWYRQDPGLGLRLIYFSYDVKMKEKGDIPEGYSVSREKKERFSLILESASTNQTSMYLCASSFDRQKTYEQYFGPGTRLTVT.

This clonotype occurred many times. The chain couples TRBV3-2 to TRBJ1-5. TRBV3-2 is flagged as a pseudogene. This CDR3 is built from 22 residues. The CDR3 nucleotides are TGTGCCAGCAGCCCAGGACTGGTAGGGGAGACTTATGGAGCGTATAGCAATCAGCCCCAGCATTTT. It translates to CASSPGLVGETYGAYSNQPQHF.

The sample holds many counts of this clonotype. This chain links TRBV12-3 or TRBV12-4 with TRBJ1-1; unclear D gene. V lost 3 bases and J 4 bases, leaving 6 bases between the germline ends. The CDR3 has 12 residues. The DNA for the CDR3 is TGTGCCAGCAGTTTCGACCGCACTGAAGCTTTCTTT. Its protein is CASSFDRTEAFF.

The sample holds many counts of this clonotype. The chain carries TRBV20-1 and TRBJ2-7, with D perhaps matching TRBD1 (5 bases). CDR3 length equals 12 residues. The V and J ends lost 3 bases and 4 bases respectively, with 10 bases between them. Germline lookup yields CDR1 DFQATT and CDR2 SNEGSKA (reference sequence). DNA of the CDR3: TGCAGTGCTAGTACAGGAATGTACGAGCAGTACTTC. The encoded protein is CSASTGMYEQYF.

This clonotype has ten or more counts. CDR3 region: CASTPGLAGEQFF. CDR3 in DNA: TGTGCCAGCACCCCGGGACTAGCGGGGGAGCAGTTCTTC. This chain links TRBV12-3 or TRBV12-4 with TRBJ2-1; 13 nucleotides match TRBD2. The CDR3 contains 13 residues. The ends lost 7 bases at V and 10 bases at J; junction bases unmatched: 4.

There are many counts of this clonotype. The chain has TRBV12-3 or TRBV12-4 and TRBJ2-3; D unclear. The V end was cut by 3 bases, the J end by 7 bases, with 5 bases between. The CDR3 spans 11 residues. The CDR3 spells CASSFTNTQYF. In DNA, the CDR3 is TGTGCCAGCAGTTTTACCAATACGCAGTATTTT.

This clonotype was recorded at least ten times. The J gene is TRBJ2-1, the V gene TRBV14, with TRBD2 identical over 7 bases. V shed 4 bases, J shed 7 bases, and the junction held 4 bases outside the gene matches. The CDR3 sequence is 13 residues long. From germline, CDR1 is SGHDN and CDR2 FVKESK. Here the CDR3 reads CASSPRLANEQFF. The CDR3 DNA reads TGTGCCAGCAGCCCCCGACTAGCAAATGAGCAGTTCTTC. Based on the CDR3 plus reference TRBV14 and TRBJ2-1, the full variable domain is EAGVTQFPSHSVIEKGQTVTLRCDPISGHDNLYWYRRVMGKEIKFLLHFVKESKQDESGMPNNRFLAERTGGTYSTLKVQPAELEDSGVYFCASSPRLANEQFFGPGTRLTVL.

To note about this clonotype: With a much larger clone just one base away, this may be a read error. The rearrangement joins TRBV10-3 to TRBJ2-3, with unresolved D. This CDR3 is built from 12 residues. The V gene's germline CDR1 is ENHRY and CDR2 SYGVKD. V lost 8 bases and J 6 bases, leaving 12 bases between the germline ends. The CDR3 DNA reads as TGTGCCATCGCTTCCCGTCGGGATACGCAGTATTTT. Protein product: CAIASRRDTQYF.

This clonotype was picked up many times. V gene TRBV10-2 combines with J gene TRBJ2-1; the D is unclear. Trimming removed 4 bases at V and 7 bases at J, with 8 bases between. This CDR3 contains 12 residues. Germline V gene sequence: CDR1 WSHSY, CDR2 SAAADI. Here the CDR3 DNA reads TGCGCCAGCAGTGTGTGGGATAATGAGCAGTTCTTC. As protein: CASSVWDNEQFF.